The 7 T cell receptor beta chains below all came from one sample that was sequenced in a study of early T cells in non-severe SARS-CoV-2 infection. A single record per CDR3 protein comes from TCRdb applying MiXCR to the 5' RACE reads. Found here are about 49,000 distinct CDR3 sequences, 5.5% to 6.5% of them singletons; the top ten hold approximately 2.6%. Sample: whole blood, taken at baseline. The receptors here all came from an adult who was a healthcare worker with PCR-confirmed SARS-CoV-2 infection or an uninfected control (not recorded which).

This clonotype was recorded at least ten times. The chain uses TRBV7-8 and TRBJ1-1, with D tentatively TRBD1 (6 bases). Germline-derived CDR1 and CDR2 are SGHVS and FQNEAQ. This CDR3 is 13 amino acids long. Trimming stripped 4 bases from V and 6 bases from J, with 12 bases between. CDR3 nucleotides: TGTGCCAGCAGCTGGGTTAGGGGGTCTGAAGCTTTCTTT. Its translation is CASSWVRGSEAFF.

This clonotype came up many times. The chain joins TRBV7-9 to TRBJ1-1, with 7 positions matching TRBD1. V lost 6 bases and J lost 2; bases outside the gene matches: 6. Germline V gene sequence: CDR1 SEHNR, CDR2 FQNEAQ (reference sequence). The CDR3 contains 14 residues. CDR3 amino acids: CASSPTGENTEAFF. The CDR3 DNA sequence: TGTGCCAGCAGTCCCACAGGGGAAAACACTGAAGCTTTCTTT.

This clonotype was counted ten times or more. The chain uses TRBV6-6 and TRBJ1-2, with 9 bases identical to TRBD1. V dropped 6 bases and J dropped 7; count of bases not matched to a gene: 6. Germline V gene data show CDR1 as MNHNY and CDR2 as SVGAGI (reference sequence). The CDR3 has 13 amino acids. CDR3 region: CASREQGAPGYTF. In DNA, the CDR3 is TGTGCCAGCAGAGAACAGGGGGCGCCTGGCTACACCTTC.

This clonotype has ten or more counts. This chain links TRBV18 with TRBJ2-7; the D gene is possibly TRBD1 (5 bases). Per germline, CDR1 KGHSH and CDR2 LQKENI. This CDR3 region has 15 residues. Deletions cut 2 bases from V and 0 bases from J, with 11 bases between. CDR3 amino acids: CASSPGATSSYEQYF. CDR3 in DNA: TGTGCCAGCTCACCAGGGGCAACAAGCTCCTACGAGCAGTACTTC.

There are many counts of this clonotype. The CDR3 bases are TGTGCCAGCAGTTCCCTCCCGAGAGGGGCCAGGGAGACCCAGTACTTC. It translates to CASSSLPRGARETQYF. The rearrangement joins TRBV6-5 to TRBJ2-5; the D gene could be TRBD1 or TRBD2 (5 bases each). V was cut by 4 bases and J by 5 bases, with 20 bases left in between. This CDR3 comprises 16 residues. In germline, CDR1 is MNHEY, CDR2 SVGAGI.

This clonotype is a singleton in its sample. The rearrangement uses TRBV7-2 and TRBJ1-2, with 7 bases lining up with TRBD1. CDR1 and CDR2 (germline): SGHTA, FQGNSA. This CDR3 has 16 residues. V shed 0 bases, J shed 7 bases, and the junction held 11 bases outside the gene matches. The chain's CDR3 is CASSLAPDRAGGGYTF. CDR3 nucleotides: TGTGCCAGCAGCTTAGCGCCCGACAGGGCGGGAGGTGGCTACACCTTC.

The chain uses TRBV11-3 and TRBJ2-3; 7 positions agree with TRBD2. V shed 5 bases and J 3 bases; nucleotides not matched to a gene: 5. Looked up from germline, CDR1 is SGHNT and CDR2 is YENEEA. CDR3 length equals 14 residues. The chain's CDR3 is CASSAGTMTDTQYF. CDR3 bases: TGTGCCAGCAGCGCCGGGACTATGACAGATACGCAGTATTTT.